Following are 23 T cell receptor beta chains from one sample sequenced in a study of blood T cell repertoires in COVID-19. Data came from immunoSEQ multiplex PCR; TCRdb stores just in-frame clones and leaves some out. Of some 130,000 clones in the sample, roughly 89% were seen once. The sample comprised PBMCs or T cells enriched from blood (not recorded which). These receptors were collected from a man in his fifties who had recovered from COVID-19.

The gene calls are TRBV6-5 and TRBJ1-5; perhaps TRBD1 as D (6 bases). CDR3 length: 15 residues. The V end lost 7 bases, the J end lost 0 bases, and 13 bases lay between the germline ends. Per the germline V gene, CDR1 is MNHEY and CDR2 is SVGAGI. In nucleotides, the CDR3 is TGTGCCAGCACTCGCGACAGGTATAGCAATCAGCCCCAGCATTTT. Amino acids: CASTRDRYSNQPQHF.

Here the CDR3 DNA reads TGTGCCAGCAGTCCTTCCTATGGCTACACCTTC. Its translation: CASSPSYGYTF. This chain joins TRBV28 and TRBJ1-2; D not certain. Between the trimmed V and J ends, which lost 5 bases and 4 bases, there was a span of 5 bases. Germline V gives CDR1 MDHEN, CDR2 SYDVKM. The CDR3 extends over 11 amino acids.

This chain joins TRBV7-9 and TRBJ2-7, with D maybe TRBD2 (5 bases). The CDR3 length is 13 residues. V lost 4 bases, J lost 7 bases, and 14 bases lay in between. The germline V gene has CDR1 SEHNR and CDR2 FQNEAQ (reference sequence). The CDR3 DNA follows: TGTGCCAGCAGCTCAGAGGGATTTCGGGAGCAGTACTTC. Its translation is CASSSEGFREQYF.

This clone has a handful of counts. The chain joins TRBV6-4 to TRBJ1-5; D is unresolved. This CDR3 comprises 13 residues. Trimming cost V 4 bases and J 3 bases, with 7 bases left between them. Germline values: CDR1 MRHNA, CDR2 SNTAGT. The CDR3 bases are TGTGCCAGCAGTGTAGAGCCCAATCAGCCCCAGCATTTT. Translation gives CASSVEPNQPQHF.

CDR3 DNA: TGTGTCAGAAGCTTACCGGCGACTAGCGGGAGTGGTACGCAGTATTTT. This gives the protein CVRSLPATSGSGTQYF. This rearrangement joins TRBV7-5 to TRBJ2-3; the DNA was not used to check the table's D call, TRBD2. TRBV7-5 is a pseudogene. CDR3 length equals 16 residues.

The rearrangement links TRBV7-2 to TRBJ2-7; tentative D call: TRBD2 (6 bases). The CDR3 is 14 residues long. V gave up 4 bases and J gave up 1 base, with 11 bases separating them. Germline-derived CDR1 and CDR2 are SGHTA and FQGNSA. This chain's CDR3 is CASSSVAGSYEQYF. Here the CDR3 DNA reads TGTGCCAGCAGCTCAGTCGCGGGGTCCTACGAGCAGTACTTC. Full variable domain (remainder filled in from reference TRBV7-2 and TRBJ2-7): GAGVSQSPSNKVTEKGKDVELRCDPISGHTALYWYRQSLGQGLEFLIYFQGNSAPDKSGLPSDRFSAERTGGSVSTLTIQRTQQEDSAVYLCASSSVAGSYEQYFGPGTRLTVT.

This chain links TRBV27 with TRBJ1-1; TRBD1 might be the D (6 bases). V lost 3 bases, J lost 5 bases, and 13 bases lay in between. Germline V gives CDR1 MNHEY, CDR2 SMNVEV (reference sequence). This CDR3 is 14 amino acids long. Here the CDR3 DNA reads TGTGCCAGCAGTTTGAATCAGGGGCGAACTGAAGCTTTCTTT. Amino acid sequence: CASSLNQGRTEAFF.

In this sample, this clone turned up once. The chain joins TRBV11-2 to TRBJ2-2; the D gene is possibly TRBD1 (5 bases). Germline CDR1 reads SGHAT; CDR2 reads FQNNGV. The CDR3 has 14 amino acids. Trimming pared 4 bases from V and 5 bases from J, leaving 11 bases between. The CDR3, as DNA: TGTGCCAGCAGCTGGAGCAGGGAAACCGGGGAGCTGTTTTTT. Translation gives CASSWSRETGELFF.

V gene TRBV7-2 combines with J gene TRBJ2-1; no clear D. The CDR3 length is 15 residues. Trimming pared 1 base from V and 5 bases from J, leaving 12 bases between. The germline CDR1 and CDR2 sequences are SGHTA and FQGNSA. The CDR3 sequence: CASSLVPTKNNEQFF. The CDR3 DNA reads as TGTGCCAGCAGCTTAGTACCGACAAAGAACAATGAGCAGTTCTTC.

The J gene is TRBJ2-5, the V gene TRBV28; D may be TRBD1 (6 bases). Germline V lookup: CDR1 MDHEN, CDR2 SYDVKM. The CDR3 contains 15 residues. The V end lost 4 bases, the J end lost 1 base, and 13 bases lay between the germline ends. This CDR3 is CASSSLRDTQETQYF. The CDR3, as DNA: TGTGCCAGCAGTTCCCTCCGGGACACCCAAGAGACCCAGTACTTC.

J is TRBJ2-3 and V is TRBV12-3 or TRBV12-4, with no clear D. The CDR3 length is 12 residues. Trimming took off 5 bases at V and 5 bases at J, with 8 bases between the two ends. The CDR3 loop reads CASSLTLDTQYF. The CDR3 nucleotides are TGTGCCAGCAGTCTTACTTTAGATACGCAGTATTTT.

V and J are TRBV6-4 and TRBJ1-5; D perhaps matches TRBD1 (6 bases). V was shortened by 4 bases and J by 5 bases, with 18 bases between the two germline ends. This CDR3 has 16 residues. Germline values: CDR1 MRHNA, CDR2 SNTAGT. The CDR3 nucleotides read TGTGCCAGCAGTGGTCGGACAGCCCTAATGGATCAGCCCCAGCATTTT. Amino acid sequence: CASSGRTALMDQPQHF.

The chain links TRBV6-2 or TRBV6-3 to TRBJ2-1; possibly TRBD2 for D (6 bases). The CDR3 loop spans 17 amino acids. The germline CDR1 and CDR2 sequences are MNHEY and SVGEGT. The ends were cut back, 0 bases at V and 7 bases at J, with 19 bases in the middle. CDR3 sequence reads: CASSYSKDPRGLNEQFF. The CDR3, as DNA: TGTGCCAGCAGTTACTCGAAAGACCCGCGGGGCTTGAATGAGCAGTTCTTC.

The J gene is TRBJ2-1, the V gene TRBV5-5; 8 nucleotides align to TRBD1. CDR1 is SGHKS and CDR2 is YYEKEE in the germline V gene (reference sequence). V dropped 4 bases and J dropped 0; count of bases not matched to a gene: 6. This CDR3 region has 16 residues. This CDR3 reads CASSRGQATSYNEQFF. The CDR3 nucleotides are TGTGCCAGCAGCCGGGGACAGGCGACCTCCTACAATGAGCAGTTCTTC.

The chain links TRBV7-8 to TRBJ1-2; no definite D call. V dropped 0 bases and J dropped 2 bases, with 10 bases sitting between them. This CDR3 is 15 amino acids long. The germline V gene has CDR1 SGHVS and CDR2 FQNEAQ. CDR3 in DNA: TGTGCCAGCAGCTTAGCGGTTACGGGAAACTATGGCTACACCTTC. It translates to CASSLAVTGNYGYTF. The entire variable domain, with the rest obtained from reference TRBV7-8 and TRBJ1-2, is as follows: GAGVSQSPRYKVAKRGQDVALRCDPISGHVSLFWYQQALGQGPEFLTYFQNEAQLDKSGLPSDRFFAERPEGSVSTLKIQRTQQEDSAVYLCASSLAVTGNYGYTFGSGTRLTVV.

The genes are TRBV10-3 and TRBJ2-3; TRBD2 is a possible D gene (6 bases). Trimming stripped 6 bases from V and 0 bases from J, with 10 bases between. Germline CDR1 reads ENHRY; CDR2 reads SYGVKD. This CDR3 is 14 amino acids long. The CDR3 coding sequence is TGTGCCATCAGGGGTAGCGGCAGCACAGATACGCAGTATTTT. Residues: CAIRGSGSTDTQYF.

The chain joins TRBV2 to TRBJ2-7, with a tentative D call TRBD1 (5 bases). The CDR3 has 12 residues. V was pared by 5 bases and J by 1 base, with 6 bases between. Germline CDR1 is SNHLY and CDR2 is FYNNEI. The CDR3 spells CASSWTSYEQYV. The CDR3 DNA sequence: TGTGCCAGCAGTTGGACATCCTACGAGCAGTACGTC.

The chain is built from TRBV7-9 and TRBJ1-2, with D possibly being TRBD1 (6 bases). Trimming shortened V by 3 bases and J by 8 bases, and 16 bases separated the two germline ends. This CDR3 has 14 residues. Germline CDR1 reads SEHNR; CDR2 reads FQNEAQ (reference sequence). The CDR3 sequence is CASSFETGYRGYTF. The CDR3 bases are TGTGCCAGCAGCTTCGAGACAGGTTATAGGGGCTACACCTTC.

This clone was seen more than once but under ten times. The chain carries TRBV5-1 and TRBJ1-2, with D uncertain. The CDR3 totals 13 residues. Deletions cut 2 bases from V and 3 bases from J, with 8 bases between. CDR1 SGHRS and CDR2 YFSETQ come from the germline V gene. The CDR3 loop is CASSLRTDYGYTF. The CDR3 coding sequence is TGCGCCAGCAGCTTACGCACAGACTATGGCTACACCTTC.

V usage is TRBV29-1 and J usage is TRBJ1-2, with TRBD1 matching 8 bases. The CDR3 covers 14 residues. J gave up 8 bases and V 2 bases, and 10 bases lay outside the gene matches. CDR1 is SQVTM, CDR2 ANQGSEA, per germline. The CDR3: CSVERDRSGGGYTF. The DNA for the CDR3 is TGCAGCGTTGAAAGGGACAGGTCTGGGGGCGGCTACACCTTC.

The chain links TRBV7-9 to TRBJ1-6; 7 bases map to TRBD1. Per germline, CDR1 SEHNR and CDR2 FQNEAQ (reference sequence). The CDR3 is 14 amino acids. After removal of 5 bases from V and 9 bases from J, the junction contained 7 bases not matched to a gene. This CDR3 is CASSPYRGGSPLHF. In DNA form, the CDR3 reads TGTGCCAGCAGCCCTTACAGGGGCGGTTCACCCCTCCACTTT. Variable domain in full (rest from reference TRBV7-9 and TRBJ1-6): DTGVSQNPRHKITKRGQNVTFRCDPISEHNRLYWYRQTLGQGPEFLTYFQNEAQLEKSRLLSDRFSAERPKGSFSTLEIQRTEQGDSAMYLCASSPYRGGSPLHFGNGTRLTVT.

This clone was recorded once. The chain employs TRBV6-5 and TRBJ1-2; 9 nucleotides agree with TRBD1. The CDR3 spans 14 residues. CDR1 and CDR2 from the germline V gene are MNHEY and SVGAGI. The J segment lost 4 bases and the V segment lost 5 bases, leaving 5 bases of the junction unmatched. CDR3 sequence: CASSQTGQGYGYTF. DNA for the CDR3: TGTGCCAGCAGTCAGACGGGACAGGGCTATGGCTACACCTTC.

This clone is a singleton in its sample. The chain couples TRBV6-5 to TRBJ1-5; 10 bases match TRBD1. Trimming took 6 bases from V and 3 from J; bases not matched to a gene: 5. CDR1 is MNHEY and CDR2 is SVGAGI in the germline V gene. The CDR3 sequence is 15 residues long. The CDR3 DNA follows: TGTGCCAGCAGGCGGACAGGGGGATCCAATCAGCCCCAGCATTTT. This translates into CASRRTGGSNQPQHF.